The T cell receptor (beta chain) under discussion was sequenced for a study of blood T cell repertoires in COVID-19. Across the study: COVID-19 samples collected from the United States, Italy and Spain covered acute and convalescent phases.

As originally analysed: Estimated nucleated cell counts came from reference gene primer amplification. TCRdb keeps only in-frame clones here, not all; method: immunoSEQ multiplex PCR. V, J and clone size were drawn from that table, and D and trimming were deduced from the DNA. The top ten clones hold 6.5% of a sample with approximately 55,000 clones, roughly 91% of them seen once. V was shortened by 2 bases and J by 4 bases, with 8 bases between the two germline ends. Germline V lookup: CDR1 SGHTA, CDR2 FQGNSA. The CDR3 consists of 14 residues. This sequence joins TRBV7-2 and TRBJ2-2; unclear D gene. Input material: peripheral blood. The source is a man aged 50 to 59 with active COVID-19. The CDR3 DNA reads as TGTGCCAGCAGCTTATTCGTCGTCACCGGGGAGCTGTTTTTT. Its protein is CASSLFVVTGELFF.